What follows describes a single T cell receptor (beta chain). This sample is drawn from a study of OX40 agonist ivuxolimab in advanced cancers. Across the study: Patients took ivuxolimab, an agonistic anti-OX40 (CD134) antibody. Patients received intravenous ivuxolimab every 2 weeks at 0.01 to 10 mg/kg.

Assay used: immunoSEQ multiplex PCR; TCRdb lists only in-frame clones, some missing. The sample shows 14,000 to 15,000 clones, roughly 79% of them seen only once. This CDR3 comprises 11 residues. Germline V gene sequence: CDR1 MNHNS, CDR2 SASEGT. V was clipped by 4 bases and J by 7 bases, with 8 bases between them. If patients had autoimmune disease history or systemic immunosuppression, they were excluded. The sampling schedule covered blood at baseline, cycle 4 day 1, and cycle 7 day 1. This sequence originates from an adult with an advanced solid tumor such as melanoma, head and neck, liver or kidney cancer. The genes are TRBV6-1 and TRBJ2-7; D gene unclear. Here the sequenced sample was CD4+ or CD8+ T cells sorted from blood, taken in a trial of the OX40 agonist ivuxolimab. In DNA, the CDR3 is TGTGCCAGCAGTGCCTTAGGGGAGCAGTACTTC. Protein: CASSALGEQYF.